This TCR beta chain appears in the sequencing data of a study of circulating and synovial CD4+ cells in juvenile arthritis. TCRdb's copy holds only in-frame clones and misses some; the assay was immunoSEQ multiplex PCR. The table records 30,000 to 40,000 clones, about 95% of them present only once. The germline CDR1 and CDR2 sequences are SGHRS and YFSETQ. Trimming left V 0 bases short and J 0 bases short, with 6 bases between. The CDR3 runs to 15 residues. This clonotype was sampled from a human donor with juvenile idiopathic arthritis. Sequences were obtained from CD4+ T cells from blood. The V gene is TRBV5-1, the J gene TRBJ2-2; no definite D call. The DNA for the CDR3 is TGCGCCAGCAGCTTGGAGCGAACGAACACCGGGGAGCTGTTTTTT. Translating it yields CASSLERTNTGELFF.